The sequence of this TCR beta chain was determined in a study of molecular identifiers for immune sequencing clone quantification. In preparing bulk TCR libraries, previously described methods and listed TCR primers were used. Using its own MiXCR run on the PCR reads, TCRdb lists one record per CDR3 protein. The sample carries approximately 670,000 distinct CDR3 sequences, approximately 20% recorded once. Germline values: CDR1 SGHRS, CDR2 YFSETQ. V lost 2 bases and J lost 6; bases outside the gene matches: 12. The CDR3 contains 16 residues. This clonotype was seen at least ten times. As yet, its antigen is unknown. Study-level points and caveats: Same-barcode identical TCR molecules could make highly expanded clones look smaller than they are. It was shown that clones above 20 RNA copies held over 99% of effector molecules, but under 1% in naive cells.

The clonotype was recovered from a human donor in good health. Some libraries in this study had Jurkat cell RNA spiked in. Input material: naive CD8+ T cells from blood, with Jurkat cell RNA spiked in. Subset defined: FACS-sorted CD8+CD4-CCR7+CD45RA+ naive T cells. This chain uses TRBV5-1 with TRBJ2-3; the match to TRBD1 covers 7 bases. The CDR3 DNA is TGCGCCAGCAGCTTTCCTTTGACAGGGCTGTTGGATACGCAGTATTTT. Translation gives CASSFPLTGLLDTQYF. The variable domain in full, completed from reference TRBV5-1 and TRBJ2-3, reads KAGVTQTPRYLIKTRGQQVTLSCSPISGHRSVSWYQQTPGQGLQFLFEYFSETQRNKGNFPGRFSGRQFSNSRSEMNVSTLELGDSALYLCASSFPLTGLLDTQYFGPGTRLTVL.